These 2 T cell receptor beta chains were sequenced from one sample in a study of neurological immune-mediated disorders. TCRdb used MiXCR to reprocess the 5' RACE reads, holding one entry per CDR3 protein. The sample records some 43,000 distinct CDR3 sequences, roughly 13% being singletons. The time point here: longitudinal time-point 3. The sequenced sample was PBMCs. The source is a male donor with HTLV-1-associated myelopathy (HAM/TSP).

This clonotype was picked up many times. The gene calls are TRBV14 and TRBJ2-7; D unclear. Trimming removed 1 base from V and 0 bases from J, with 10 bases in between. This CDR3 has 15 residues. Germline V gives CDR1 SGHDN, CDR2 FVKESK. The CDR3, as DNA: TGTGCCAGCAGCCAAGCCCACGGGCCCTCCTACGAGCAGTACTTC. Amino acids: CASSQAHGPSYEQYF.

This clonotype was recorded many times. A read error may account for a junction end that differs from germline. The chain recombines TRBV2 with TRBJ1-1, with D unresolved. This CDR3 has 14 residues. CDR1 and CDR2 (germline): SNHLY, FYNNEI. The CDR3 reads CASRVSTGPTGAFF. The CDR3 region has the DNA TGTGCCAGCAGAGTATCTACCGGACCCACTGGAGCTTTCTTT. Filled out from reference TRBV2 and TRBJ1-1, the complete variable domain reads EPEVTQTPSHQVTQMGQEVILRCVPISNHLYFYWYRQILGQKVEFLVSFYNNEISEKSEIFDDQFSVERPDGSNFTLKIRSTKLEDSAMYFCASRVSTGPTGAFFGQGTRLTVV.